This T cell receptor beta chain was documented in a study of blood T cells in healthy people across ages. Whole-study context: Per two T cells, template switching captured roughly one barcoded beta molecule. General observations from the study: No conclusive comparison of naive versus antigen-experienced cells was possible with unsorted PBMCs. Fewer expanded clones and more diversity marked long-lived versus aged donors.

The authors ran a second PCR of roughly 6 to 11 cycles using a sample-barcoded 5' primer and a J-beta primer mix. TCRdb fed the 5' RACE reads into MiXCR, producing one record per CDR3 protein. The sample holds approximately 690,000 distinct CDR3 sequences; around two fifths are singletons and the top ten take about 32%. The CDR3 extends over 15 amino acids. Germline assignment: CDR1 SGHRS and CDR2 YFSETQ. V was cut by 3 bases and J by 2 bases, with 12 bases left in between. Regarding this clonotype: Its antigen is not known.

The receptor comes from an elderly man in good health. The specimen was blood. The gene calls are TRBV5-1 and TRBJ1-5; TRBD1 is a possible D gene (6 bases). For the CDR3, the DNA is TGCGCCAGCAGCTGGGAGGGGGGCGGCAATCAGCCCCAGCATTTT. It yields the protein CASSWEGGGNQPQHF. Filled out from reference TRBV5-1 and TRBJ1-5, the complete variable domain reads KAGVTQTPRYLIKTRGQQVTLSCSPISGHRSVSWYQQTPGQGLQFLFEYFSETQRNKGNFPGRFSGRQFSNSRSEMNVSTLELGDSALYLCASSWEGGGNQPQHFGDGTRLSIL.